The rows below give T cell receptor beta chains drawn from one sample of a study of CD8 T cells in cerebrospinal fluid in Alzheimer's disease. TCRdb re-called the 10x single-cell sequencing reads and shows each CDR3 protein once, DNA omitted. The repertoire table contains over 750 distinct CDR3 sequences. Sample: cerebrospinal fluid. These TCRs come from a human donor with Parkinson's disease. CDR3s include the opening cysteine and the closing phenylalanine or tryptophan. Clone size is shown for a subset of rows, as once, few, many or a class of expanded clone.

abundance: .; v_gene: TRBV6-4; j_gene: TRBJ2-2; CDR3aa: CASSDSGTGDTGELFF
abundance: medium-sized; v_gene: TRBV5-1; j_gene: TRBJ1-5; CDR3aa: CASSPEGDRPQHF
abundance: medium-sized; v_gene: TRBV7-2; j_gene: TRBJ1-6; CDR3aa: CASSSGQALSSPLHF
abundance: medium-sized; v_gene: TRBV12-3/TRBV12-4; j_gene: TRBJ2-3; CDR3aa: CASAPVAGGRTDTQYF
abundance: .; v_gene: TRBV18; j_gene: TRBJ2-3; CDR3aa: CASSRDSTDTQYF
abundance: large; v_gene: TRBV6-5; j_gene: TRBJ2-7; CDR3aa: CATRILAGVKQYF
abundance: medium-sized; v_gene: TRBV4-3; j_gene: TRBJ2-2; CDR3aa: CASNPGINTGELFF
abundance: medium-sized; v_gene: TRBV6-5; j_gene: TRBJ2-5; CDR3aa: CASSVDRVGGETQYF
abundance: large; v_gene: TRBV20-1; j_gene: TRBJ2-7; CDR3aa: CSASGTDASYEQYF
abundance: medium-sized; v_gene: TRBV19; j_gene: TRBJ2-2; CDR3aa: CASSIDRATGELFF
abundance: medium-sized; v_gene: TRBV29-1; j_gene: TRBJ2-7; CDR3aa: CSVEDVGGSSSYEQYF